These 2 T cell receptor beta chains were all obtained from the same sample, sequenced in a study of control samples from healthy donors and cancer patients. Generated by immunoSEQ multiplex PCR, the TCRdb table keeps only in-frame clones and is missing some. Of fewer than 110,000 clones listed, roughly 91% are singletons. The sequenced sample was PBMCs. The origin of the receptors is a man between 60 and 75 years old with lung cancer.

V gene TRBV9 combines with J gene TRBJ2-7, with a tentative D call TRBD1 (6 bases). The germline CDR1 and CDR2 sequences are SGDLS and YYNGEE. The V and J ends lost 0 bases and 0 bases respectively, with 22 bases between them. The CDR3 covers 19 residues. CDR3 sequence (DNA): TGTGCCAGCAGCGTAGAGGGACACCGCCGCCCTCCAAGCTCCTACGAGCAGTACGTC. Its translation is CASSVEGHRRPPSSYEQYV.

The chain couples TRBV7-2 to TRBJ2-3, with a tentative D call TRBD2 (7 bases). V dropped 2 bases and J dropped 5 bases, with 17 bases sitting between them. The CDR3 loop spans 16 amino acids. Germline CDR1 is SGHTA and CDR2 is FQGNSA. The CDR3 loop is CASSLWGRGQLDTQYF. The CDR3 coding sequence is TGTGCCAGCAGCTTATGGGGGCGGGGGCAATTAGATACGCAGTATTTT.